The clone carrying this TCR beta chain turned up a few times. In germline, CDR1 is SGHVS, CDR2 FNYEAQ. V trimming: 5 bases; J trimming: 4 bases; junction bases outside the gene matches: 2. This CDR3 is 13 amino acids long. This entry comes from a study of shared clonotypes between healthy human individuals. Study details: The plates for each donor numbered three CD4 naive, three CD4 memory, two CD8 naive and one CD8 memory.

Libraries were prepared by immunoSEQ multiplex PCR; TCRdb keeps only in-frame clonotypes and omits some of them. The data show approximately 980,000 clones, over 60% seen once. The specimen was memory CD4+ T cells sorted from blood. Subset indicated: CD45RA-negative fraction. This clonotype was sampled from a man younger than 35 in good health. V is TRBV7-6 and J is TRBJ1-3; 7 bases line up with TRBD1. As DNA, the CDR3 is TGTGCCAGCAGCCGGGACAGAGGAAACACCATATATTTT. This sequence encodes CASSRDRGNTIYF.